The rows below give T cell receptor beta chains drawn from one sample of a study of regulatory T cells in long-lasting Graves disease. Each CDR3 protein is one row after TCRdb ran MiXCR on the multiplex PCR reads. This sample yields about 540,000 distinct CDR3 sequences, of which 13% are seen a single time; over 7.5% belongs to the top ten. These data were likewise used in another study, on T cells in Graves' hyperthyroidism and ophthalmopathy.

The source was peripheral blood mononuclear cells (PBMCs), collected at new diagnosis, from a patient treated with antithyroid drugs. The source is a man aged 30 to 39 with Graves disease. The conserved cysteine and the conserved F or W are not part of the CDR3 here.

CDR3 length,J gene,V gene,CDR3 protein
11,TRBJ2-7,TRBV20-1,SARGGGPYEQY
12,TRBJ2-4,TRBV6-2/TRBV6-3,ASSPKVFGNIQY
13,TRBJ2-1,TRBV20-1,SARASGRGYNEQF
14,TRBJ1-3,TRBV7-9,ASSFPPTGSGNTIY
11,TRBJ1-4,TRBV28,ASSAYRGRKLF
13,TRBJ2-1,TRBV10-3,AINSGPQGVNEQF
10,TRBJ2-1,TRBV27,ASGRLAGDWF
15,TRBJ2-1,TRBV6-1,ASSRSSGRAALAEQF
9,TRBJ1-2,TRBV19,ASRGNIGYT
14,TRBJ2-7,TRBV18,ASSPPGLGDSYEQY
16,TRBJ2-4,TRBV27,AGSLLAGAGLAKNIQY
13,TRBJ1-4,TRBV19,ASSNDNSANEKLF
11,TRBJ2-3,TRBV24-1,ATAAGGSDTQY
14,TRBJ2-1,TRBV5-1,ASSGIRVRDGHEQF
12,TRBJ1-5,TRBV7-2,ASSDGGSNQPQH
13,TRBJ2-3,TRBV4-1,ASSFLPLGADTQY
12,TRBJ1-1,TRBV11-2,ASSADPEDTEAF
15,TRBJ2-2,TRBV6-1,AANEVMTSALPGELF
12,TRBJ2-6,TRBV12-3/TRBV12-4,ASSFSSGANVLT
11,TRBJ2-1,TRBV20-1,SASIAGEHEQF
13,TRBJ2-7,TRBV10-1,ASSERSGPSYEQY
13,TRBJ2-7,TRBV4-1,ASSQDWAGGNEQY
15,TRBJ2-5,TRBV24-1,ATGSSRDRGRIETQY
11,TRBJ2-7,TRBV30,AWSVGQGAAQY
11,TRBJ2-1,TRBV5-1,ASSYLSGNEQF
13,TRBJ2-1,TRBV24-1,ATSKQGALYNEQF
13,-,TRBV7-3,ASSSEKGAANNQY
13,TRBJ2-2,TRBV12-3/TRBV12-4,ASKIRTGDAGELF
12,TRBJ2-2,TRBV7-3,ASSERTGSGELF
15,TRBJ1-2,TRBV7-2,ASSLASGASWVYGYT
13,TRBJ2-2,TRBV3-1,ASSQRAGRTGELF
12,TRBJ2-2,TRBV11-2,ASSSPRGRGELF
13,TRBJ2-2,TRBV9,ASSDTSGRFGELF
16,TRBJ2-7,TRBV6-4,ASSYVSGRARGSYEQY
13,TRBJ2-5,TRBV12-3/TRBV12-4,ASSSQENQIETQY